A single sample gave rise to the 10 T cell receptor beta chains below, sequenced in a study of T cells in localized non-small cell lung cancer. Libraries were prepared by immunoSEQ multiplex PCR; TCRdb keeps only in-frame clonotypes and omits some of them. The sample has 78,000 or so clones, almost 85% seen once; the top ten hold around 2.8%. This specimen consisted of peripheral blood, obtained before any cancer treatment. These receptors were collected from a man between 40 and 69 years old with stage I lung adenocarcinoma.

The CDR3 sequence is CASSKTGTGTQYF. DNA of the CDR3: TGTGCCAGCAGCAAAACGGGTACAGGGACCCAGTACTTC. This chain uses TRBV11-3 with TRBJ2-5; tentatively, D is TRBD1 (5 bases). The CDR3 totals 13 residues. Trimming cost V 5 bases and J 7 bases, with 14 bases left between them. In germline, CDR1 is SGHNT, CDR2 YENEEA.

The chain links TRBV9 to TRBJ2-7; the D gene is possibly TRBD2 (5 bases). V dropped 8 bases and J dropped 5 bases, with 14 bases sitting between them. This CDR3 contains 12 residues. CDR1 is SGDLS and CDR2 is YYNGEE in the germline V gene. The CDR3 DNA reads as TGTGCCAGTAGTCCGGGGAGCAACGAGCAGTACTTC. Its translation: CASSPGSNEQYF.

The V call is TRBV2, the J call TRBJ1-4, with 9 bases aligning to TRBD1. The CDR3 length is 13 residues. Germline CDR1 is SNHLY and CDR2 is FYNNEI. The V gene end was trimmed by 10 bases and the J gene end by 7 bases; junction bases not matched to a gene: 7. In nucleotides, the CDR3 is TGTGCCACCACGGACAGGGGCAGTGAAAAACTGTTTTTT. Translation: CATTDRGSEKLFF.

This clone was observed a handful of times. V gene TRBV6-6 combines with J gene TRBJ1-5; weak D call: TRBD1 (6 bases). This CDR3 has 13 residues. Germline V gene sequence: CDR1 MNHNY, CDR2 SVGAGI (reference sequence). V was trimmed by 5 bases and J by 9 bases, leaving 14 bases between them. The CDR3, as DNA: TGTGCCAGCAGTGGGGGGCAAGGTAGGCCCCAGCATTTT. It yields the protein CASSGGQGRPQHF.

The J gene is TRBJ2-3, the V gene TRBV7-2; 16 nucleotides match TRBD2. The CDR3 has 17 residues. Trimming at V came to 5 bases and at J to 6 bases, leaving 8 bases not matched to a gene. CDR1 and CDR2 (germline): SGHTA, FQGNSA. The CDR3 region has the DNA TGTGCCAGCAGCGCTGGGACTAGCGGGGGGGCCGTGGATACGCAGTATTTT. Encoded protein: CASSAGTSGGAVDTQYF.

The rearrangement joins TRBV29-1 to TRBJ2-7; D is unclear. The germline CDR1 and CDR2 sequences are SQVTM and ANQGSEA. Trimming took off 4 bases at V and 8 bases at J, with 24 bases between the two ends. This CDR3 has 15 residues. The CDR3 reads CSVVSGGIPNPQQYF. The DNA of the CDR3 is TGCAGCGTTGTGTCCGGTGGGATACCGAACCCACAGCAGTACTTC.

The chain links TRBV7-2 to TRBJ1-4; TRBD1 matches 7 bases. The V segment lost 4 bases and the J segment 4 bases; nucleotides outside the gene matches: 6. The CDR3 spans 15 residues. Per germline, CDR1 SGHTA and CDR2 FQGNSA. In nucleotides, the CDR3 is TGTGCCAGCAGCTCACAGGGGTTCGTTAATGAAAAACTGTTTTTT. This encodes CASSSQGFVNEKLFF.

This clone has only a few counts. This chain's CDR3 is CATSQSGPPLHF. The CDR3 DNA reads TGTGCCACCTCCCAGAGCGGTCCACCCCTCCACTTT. This sequence joins TRBV27 and TRBJ1-6; D is undetermined. This CDR3 region has 12 residues. V was trimmed by 10 bases and J by 11 bases, leaving 15 bases between them. Germline V lookup: CDR1 MNHEY, CDR2 SMNVEV (reference sequence).

This chain links TRBV19 with TRBJ2-5, with a possible D match to TRBD1 (5 bases). CDR3 size: 15 residues. Germline CDR1 reads LNHDA; CDR2 reads SQIVND (reference sequence). The ends were cut back, 3 bases at V and 3 bases at J, with 14 bases in the middle. The CDR3 DNA follows: TGTGCCAGTAGTATTACGTGGACACAAAAAGAGACCCAGTACTTC. Amino acids: CASSITWTQKETQYF. Combining the CDR3 with reference TRBV19 and TRBJ2-5 gives the whole variable domain DGGITQSPKYLFRKEGQNVTLSCEQNLNHDAMYWYRQDPGQGLRLIYYSQIVNDFQKGDIAEGYSVSREKKESFPLTVTSAQKNPTAFYLCASSITWTQKETQYFGPGTRLLVL.

The chain is built from TRBV7-8 and TRBJ2-2, with D possibly matching TRBD2 (7 bases). Germline CDR1 SGHVS, CDR2 FQNEAQ. The CDR3 contains 21 residues. Between the trimmed V and J ends, which lost 5 bases and 0 bases, there was a span of 28 bases. The DNA for the CDR3 is TGTGCCAGCAGCCCTAGCCAGGTCAACCTTCGGCGGGGGCCGAACACCGGGGAGCTGTTTTTT. It codes for CASSPSQVNLRRGPNTGELFF.